This TCR beta chain was identified in a study of cytomegalovirus exposure and HLA in healthy donors. Study observations and caveats: Previous analysis showed most TCR beta V segments were productive about 90% or about 30% of the time.

In regard to this clone: Its antigen is still unknown.

The CDR3 covers 14 residues. Per the germline V gene, CDR1 is MNHNY and CDR2 is SVGAGI (reference sequence). Researchers ran the PCR with 60 Vbeta and 13 Jbeta primers. The assay was immunoSEQ multiplex PCR, and TCRdb's table has in-frame clones only and misses some. The sample lists 110,000 or so clones, 80% to 85% seen once, with 6.9% in the top ten. This TCR was recovered from a man aged 25 to 40 in good health and CMV-seropositive. Input material: PBMCs. The V call is TRBV6-6, the J call TRBJ2-3; TRBD2 matches 10 bases. The CDR3 sequence: CASSGGVNTDTQYF. The CDR3 nucleotides are TGTGCTTCGAGCGGGGGGGTAAACACAGATACGCAGTATTTT.